This T cell receptor beta chain originates from a study of beta chain features in type 1 diabetes. Findings and limits, study-wide: Insertion counts at VDJ junctions were lower in type 1 diabetes patients, who also showed more deletions there. Moderately but significantly shorter TCRB CDR3s were found in Type 1 diabetes patients in all four CD4+ subsets.

Every isolated RNA sample was fully reverse transcribed, so sequencing captured expressed TCRB transcripts. Method: immunoSEQ multiplex PCR; TCRdb's copy keeps in-frame clones and lacks some. The table shows about 620,000 clones, with roughly 16% occurring only once. This clone was found a few times. Its antigen is unknown. With 3 bases removed from V and 4 bases from J, the gap between germline ends came to 13 bases. The CDR3 totals 15 residues. The germline V gene encodes CDR1 SGHAT and CDR2 FQNNGV. This chain uses TRBV11-2 with TRBJ2-1; TRBD2 might be the D (6 bases). This clonotype was sampled from a young man in good health. The specimen was naive CD4+ T cells from blood. Here the CDR3 reads CASSFGHGGYNEQFF. The CDR3 DNA reads TGTGCCAGCAGCTTCGGCCACGGGGGTTACAATGAGCAGTTCTTC.